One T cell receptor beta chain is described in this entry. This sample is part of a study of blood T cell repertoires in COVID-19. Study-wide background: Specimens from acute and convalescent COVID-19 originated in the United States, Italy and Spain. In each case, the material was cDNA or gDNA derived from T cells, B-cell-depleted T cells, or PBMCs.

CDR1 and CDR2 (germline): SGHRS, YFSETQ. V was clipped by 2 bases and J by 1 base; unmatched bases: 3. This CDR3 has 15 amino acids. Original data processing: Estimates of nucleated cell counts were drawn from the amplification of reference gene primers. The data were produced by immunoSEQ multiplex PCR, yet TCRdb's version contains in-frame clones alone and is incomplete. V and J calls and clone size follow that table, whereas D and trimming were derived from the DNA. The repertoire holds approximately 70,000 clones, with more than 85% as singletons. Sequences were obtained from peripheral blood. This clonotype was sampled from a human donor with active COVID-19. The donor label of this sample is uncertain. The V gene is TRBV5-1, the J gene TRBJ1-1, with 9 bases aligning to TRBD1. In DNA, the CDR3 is TGCGCCAGCAGCTTTACAGGGGGCGAGAACACTGAAGCTTTCTTT. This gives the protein CASSFTGGENTEAFF.